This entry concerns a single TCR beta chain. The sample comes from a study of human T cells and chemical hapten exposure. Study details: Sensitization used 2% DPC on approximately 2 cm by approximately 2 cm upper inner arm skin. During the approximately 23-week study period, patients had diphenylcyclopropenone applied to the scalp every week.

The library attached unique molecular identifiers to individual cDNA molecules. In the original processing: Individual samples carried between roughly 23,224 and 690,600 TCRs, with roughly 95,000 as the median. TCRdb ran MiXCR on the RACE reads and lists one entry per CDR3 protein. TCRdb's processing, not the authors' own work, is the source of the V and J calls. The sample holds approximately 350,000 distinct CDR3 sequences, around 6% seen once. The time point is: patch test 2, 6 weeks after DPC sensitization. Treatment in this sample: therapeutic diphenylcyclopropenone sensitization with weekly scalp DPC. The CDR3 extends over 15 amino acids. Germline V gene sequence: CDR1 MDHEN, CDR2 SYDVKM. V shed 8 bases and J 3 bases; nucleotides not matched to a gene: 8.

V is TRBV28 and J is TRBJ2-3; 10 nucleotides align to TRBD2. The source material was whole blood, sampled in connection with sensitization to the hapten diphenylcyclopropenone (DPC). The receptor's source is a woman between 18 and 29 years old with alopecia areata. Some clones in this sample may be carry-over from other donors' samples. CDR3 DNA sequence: TGTGCCAGCTTAAGCGGGGGGGCGGGTACAGATACGCAGTATTTT. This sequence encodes CASLSGGAGTDTQYF.